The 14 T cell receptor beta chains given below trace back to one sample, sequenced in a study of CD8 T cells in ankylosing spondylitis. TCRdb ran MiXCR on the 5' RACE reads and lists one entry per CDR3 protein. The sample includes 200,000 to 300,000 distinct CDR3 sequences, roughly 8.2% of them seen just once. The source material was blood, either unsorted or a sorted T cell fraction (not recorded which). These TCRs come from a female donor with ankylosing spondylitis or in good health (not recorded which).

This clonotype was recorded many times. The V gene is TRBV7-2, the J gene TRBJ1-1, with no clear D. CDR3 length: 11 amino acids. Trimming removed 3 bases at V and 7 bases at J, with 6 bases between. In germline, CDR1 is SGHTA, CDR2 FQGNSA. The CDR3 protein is CASSFTGEAFF. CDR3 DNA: TGTGCCAGCAGCTTCACGGGTGAAGCTTTCTTT.

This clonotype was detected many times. This CDR3 is CSAEARTQSAYEQYF. For the CDR3, the DNA is TGCAGTGCCGAAGCCCGGACTCAAAGTGCCTACGAGCAGTACTTC. The chain uses TRBV20-1 and TRBJ2-7, with D possibly being TRBD2 (5 bases). Germline values: CDR1 DFQATT, CDR2 SNEGSKA (reference sequence). V lost 6 bases and J lost 2, with 20 bases in between. The CDR3 has 15 amino acids.

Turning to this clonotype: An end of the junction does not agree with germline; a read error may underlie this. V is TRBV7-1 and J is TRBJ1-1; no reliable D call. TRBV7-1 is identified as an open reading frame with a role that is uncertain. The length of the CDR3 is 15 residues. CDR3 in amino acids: CTSSSYARKNTEAFF. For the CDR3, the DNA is TGTACCAGCAGCTCCTACGCCAGAAAGAACACTGAAGCTTTCTTT.

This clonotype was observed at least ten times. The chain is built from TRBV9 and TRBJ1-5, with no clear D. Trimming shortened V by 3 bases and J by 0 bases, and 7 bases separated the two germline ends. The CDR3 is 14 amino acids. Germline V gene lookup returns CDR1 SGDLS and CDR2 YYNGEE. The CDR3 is CASSGTHSNQPQHF. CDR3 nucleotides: TGTGCCAGCAGCGGGACTCATAGCAATCAGCCCCAGCATTTT.

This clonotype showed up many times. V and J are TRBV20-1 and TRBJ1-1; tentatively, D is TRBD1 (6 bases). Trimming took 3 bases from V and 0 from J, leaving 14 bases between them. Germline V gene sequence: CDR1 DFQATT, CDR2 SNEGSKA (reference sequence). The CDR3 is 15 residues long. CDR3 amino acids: CSARGGGGMNTEAFF. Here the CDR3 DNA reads TGCAGTGCTAGGGGGGGTGGGGGCATGAACACTGAAGCTTTCTTT.

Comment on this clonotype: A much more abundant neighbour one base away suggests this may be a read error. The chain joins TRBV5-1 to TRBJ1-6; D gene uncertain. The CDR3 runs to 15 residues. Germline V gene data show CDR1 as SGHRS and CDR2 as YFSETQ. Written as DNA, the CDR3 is TGCGTCAGCAGCTTGGTACCCGATACCAATTCACCCCTCCACTTT. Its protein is CVSSLVPDTNSPLHF.

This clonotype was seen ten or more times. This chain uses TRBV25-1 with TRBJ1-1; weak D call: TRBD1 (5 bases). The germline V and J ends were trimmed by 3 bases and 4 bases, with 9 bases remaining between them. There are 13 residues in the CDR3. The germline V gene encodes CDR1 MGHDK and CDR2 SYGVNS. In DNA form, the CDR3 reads TGTGCCAGCAGTGAGCCAGGGACCACTGAAGCTTTCTTT. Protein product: CASSEPGTTEAFF.

CDR3 in amino acids: CASTRGRTANTGELFF. DNA for the CDR3: TGTGCCAGCACCAGGGGACGGACAGCGAACACCGGGGAGCTGTTTTTT. The chain combines TRBV2 with TRBJ2-2, with D possibly being TRBD1 (6 bases). V dropped 7 bases and J dropped 0 bases, with 15 bases sitting between them. This CDR3 contains 16 residues. Per germline, CDR1 SNHLY and CDR2 FYNNEI.

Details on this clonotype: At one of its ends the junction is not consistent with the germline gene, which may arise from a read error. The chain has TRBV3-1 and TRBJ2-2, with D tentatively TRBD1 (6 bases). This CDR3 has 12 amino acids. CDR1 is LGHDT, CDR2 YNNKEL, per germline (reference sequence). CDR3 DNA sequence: TGTGCCAGCAGCCAAGTATCAGGGGAGCCGTTTTTT. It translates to CASSQVSGEPFF.

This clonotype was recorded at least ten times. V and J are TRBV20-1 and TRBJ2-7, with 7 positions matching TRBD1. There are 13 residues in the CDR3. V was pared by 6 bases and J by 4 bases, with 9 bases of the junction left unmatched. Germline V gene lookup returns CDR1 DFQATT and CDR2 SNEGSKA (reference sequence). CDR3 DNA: TGCAGTGCAGTCACAGGGGATTGGTACGAGCAGTACTTC. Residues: CSAVTGDWYEQYF.

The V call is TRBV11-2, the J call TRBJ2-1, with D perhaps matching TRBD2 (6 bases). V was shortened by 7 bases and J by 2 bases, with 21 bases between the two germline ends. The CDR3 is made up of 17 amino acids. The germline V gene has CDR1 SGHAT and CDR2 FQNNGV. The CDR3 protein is CASNPSEGRGPYNEQFF. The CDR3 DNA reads TGTGCCAGCAACCCCTCGGAGGGGCGGGGACCCTACAATGAGCAGTTCTTC. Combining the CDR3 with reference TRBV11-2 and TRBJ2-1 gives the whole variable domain EAGVAQSPRYKIIEKRQSVAFWCNPISGHATLYWYQQILGQGPKLLIQFQNNGVVDDSQLPKDRFSAERLKGVDSTLKIQPAKLEDSAVYLCASNPSEGRGPYNEQFFGPGTRLTVL.

CDR3 DNA: TGTGCCAGCAGCTTGGCGAGCGGGACCTCCTACAATGAGCAGTTCTTC. Translated, it gives CASSLASGTSYNEQFF. The chain recombines TRBV7-2 with TRBJ2-1; 7 nucleotides agree with TRBD2. Germline V gene data show CDR1 as SGHTA and CDR2 as FQGNSA. Losses at the gene ends were 3 bases for V and 0 bases for J; bases not matched to a gene: 5. The CDR3 is made up of 16 amino acids.

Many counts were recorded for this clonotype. The CDR3 loop reads CASSGTSLGNEQFF. CDR3 bases: TGTGCCAGCAGCGGGACTTCCTTGGGGAATGAGCAGTTCTTC. This chain joins TRBV9 and TRBJ2-1; weak D call: TRBD2 (5 bases). From germline, CDR1 is SGDLS and CDR2 YYNGEE. CDR3 length equals 14 residues. V gave up 3 bases and J gave up 7 bases, with 14 bases separating them.

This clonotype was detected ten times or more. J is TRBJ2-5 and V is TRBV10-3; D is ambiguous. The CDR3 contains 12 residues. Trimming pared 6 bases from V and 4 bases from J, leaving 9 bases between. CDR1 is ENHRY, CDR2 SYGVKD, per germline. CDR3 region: CAISEIGETQYF. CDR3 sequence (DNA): TGTGCCATCAGCGAGATAGGAGAGACCCAGTACTTC.